These 23 T cell receptor beta chains originate from one sample sequenced in a study of shared clonotypes between healthy human individuals. Profiled with immunoSEQ multiplex PCR; TCRdb holds only in-frame clones, not every one. The table has 2 million or so clones, 85% to 95% seen once. The sequenced sample consisted of naive CD4+ T cells sorted from blood. Subset indicated: CD45RA+ positively selected. These receptors were obtained from a man aged 18 to 30 in good health.

The J gene is TRBJ1-4, the V gene TRBV18, with D perhaps TRBD1 (5 bases). The germline V gene has CDR1 KGHSH and CDR2 LQKENI. The V and J ends lost 3 bases and 2 bases respectively, with 16 bases between them. The CDR3 covers 17 residues. The CDR3 DNA sequence: TGTGCCAGCTCACCGAGGGACTTAGCCTCGACTAATGAAAAACTGTTTTTT. Translation: CASSPRDLASTNEKLFF.

The chain combines TRBV7-2 with TRBJ2-5, with 12 bases that match TRBD2. This CDR3 has 15 amino acids. V lost 1 base and J lost 4; bases outside the gene matches: 1. The germline CDR1 and CDR2 sequences are SGHTA and FQGNSA. CDR3: CASSLGTSGVETQYF. Written as DNA, the CDR3 is TGTGCCAGCAGCTTAGGGACTAGCGGGGTAGAGACCCAGTACTTC.

This clone was detected once. This specimen includes other DNA sequences encoding the same CDR3. The V gene is TRBV27, the J gene TRBJ2-7; D is unclear. Germline values: CDR1 MNHEY, CDR2 SMNVEV (reference sequence). The germline V and J ends were trimmed by 2 bases and 0 bases, with 8 bases remaining between them. The CDR3 totals 14 residues. CDR3 nucleotide sequence: TGTGCCAGCAGTTTACGTGAGAGCTCCTACGAGCAGTACTTC. Amino acids: CASSLRESSYEQYF.

J is TRBJ2-7 and V is TRBV9; 8 positions agree with TRBD1. The CDR3 length is 16 residues. Trimming removed 4 bases from V and 0 bases from J; junction bases left unmatched: 9. In germline, CDR1 is SGDLS, CDR2 YYNGEE. For the CDR3, the DNA is TGTGCCAGCAGCCCGCGGAGGACAGGGACCTCCTACGAGCAGTACTTC. This translates into CASSPRRTGTSYEQYF.

This clone was detected once. The chain carries TRBV6-1 and TRBJ2-3; the D is unclear. This CDR3 comprises 13 residues. Germline CDR1 and CDR2: MNHNS and SASEGT. Trimming left V 3 bases short and J 4 bases short, with 8 bases between. Here the CDR3 DNA reads TGTGCCAGCAGTGAGAGGTTCCCAGATACGCAGTATTTT. It codes for CASSERFPDTQYF.

V usage is TRBV11-1 and J usage is TRBJ2-1; 14 bases are a match to TRBD2. Germline loops: CDR1 SGHAT, CDR2 FQDESV (reference sequence). The CDR3 runs to 16 residues. The J segment lost 7 bases and the V segment lost 5 bases, leaving 7 bases of the junction unmatched. CDR3: CASSPRLAGGANEQFF. The CDR3, as DNA: TGTGCCAGCAGCCCCCGACTAGCGGGGGGGGCAAATGAGCAGTTCTTC.

The chain joins TRBV13 to TRBJ2-7; D is ambiguous. The ends were cut back, 1 base at V and 2 bases at J, with 12 bases in the middle. Germline V gives CDR1 PRHDT, CDR2 FYEKMQ (reference sequence). The CDR3 is made up of 15 amino acids. CDR3 in amino acids: CASSLDPWTAYEQYF. For the CDR3, the DNA is TGTGCCAGCAGCTTAGACCCTTGGACGGCCTACGAGCAGTACTTC.

The genes are TRBV7-2 and TRBJ1-2; D may be TRBD1 (6 bases). CDR3 size: 15 residues. The V gene's germline CDR1 is SGHTA and CDR2 FQGNSA. Trimming took off 5 bases at V and 2 bases at J, with 15 bases between the two ends. Here the CDR3 DNA reads TGTGCCAGCAGCCATATTGACAGGCCCAACTATGGCTACACCTTC. It codes for CASSHIDRPNYGYTF.

This chain links TRBV4-1 with TRBJ1-6, with D possibly TRBD1 on 5 matching bases. Germline V gives CDR1 MGHRA, CDR2 YSYEKL. The CDR3 extends over 16 amino acids. With 3 bases removed from V and 14 bases from J, the gap between germline ends came to 23 bases. CDR3 sequence (DNA): TGCGCCAGCAGCCAGACCGGGACGGCTTCGTTTTTGACCCTCCACTTT. Translating gives CASSQTGTASFLTLHF.

J is TRBJ1-4 and V is TRBV29-1, with D perhaps matching TRBD1 (5 bases). The germline V and J ends were trimmed by 0 bases and 3 bases, with 11 bases remaining between them. Looked up from germline, CDR1 is SQVTM and CDR2 is ANQGSEA. The CDR3 runs 15 residues. The CDR3, as DNA: TGCAGCGTTGAAGATCGTAGGGGCTCTAATGAAAAACTGTTTTTT. Its protein product is CSVEDRRGSNEKLFF.

The chain has TRBV10-2 and TRBJ1-1; D ambiguous. CDR3 length: 14 amino acids. Germline lookup yields CDR1 WSHSY and CDR2 SAAADI. Trimming took off 7 bases at V and 1 base at J, with 13 bases between the two ends. CDR3 residues: CASNTGTPNTEAFF. DNA for the CDR3: TGCGCCAGCAATACGGGAACCCCGAACACTGAAGCTTTCTTT.

CDR3 bases: TGTGCCAGCAGTTCGATACGGTCCCGGGACAGGGATTTGCAAGAGACCCAGTACTTC. It is translated as CASSSIRSRDRDLQETQYF. The rearrangement links TRBV28 to TRBJ2-5; 9 bases agree with TRBD1. Germline V gene lookup returns CDR1 MDHEN and CDR2 SYDVKM. The trim removed 4 bases at V and 2 bases at J, leaving 17 bases unmatched. The CDR3 length is 19 residues.

For the CDR3, the DNA is TGCGCCAGCAGCTCGGCGGGGTCCTCCTACAATGAGCAGTTCTTC. It specifies CASSSAGSSYNEQFF. V is TRBV5-1 and J is TRBJ2-1; TRBD2 is a possible D gene (6 bases). The germline V gene encodes CDR1 SGHRS and CDR2 YFSETQ. This CDR3 is built from 15 residues. Trimming shortened V by 3 bases and J by 0 bases, and 10 bases separated the two germline ends.

This chain links TRBV2 with TRBJ1-2; TRBD1 agrees at 8 bases. CDR3 length: 13 amino acids. Looked up from germline, CDR1 is SNHLY and CDR2 is FYNNEI. With 3 bases clipped from V and 8 bases from J, the junction kept 5 bases outside the gene matches. CDR3 coding DNA: TGTGCCAGCAGTGATGGCAGGGGGCGAGGCTACACCTTC. Protein product: CASSDGRGRGYTF. The full variable domain, completed using reference TRBV2 and TRBJ1-2, is EPEVTQTPSHQVTQMGQEVILRCVPISNHLYFYWYRQILGQKVEFLVSFYNNEISEKSEIFDDQFSVERPDGSNFTLKIRSTKLEDSAMYFCASSDGRGRGYTFGSGTRLTVV.

The chain links TRBV10-3 to TRBJ1-2; D is ambiguous. Germline V gene lookup returns CDR1 ENHRY and CDR2 SYGVKD. With 2 bases removed from V and 8 bases from J, the gap between germline ends came to 12 bases. The CDR3 extends over 13 amino acids. The CDR3 DNA sequence: TGTGCCATCAGTGAGAGCCCGGCAGACGGCTACACCTTC. Translating gives CAISESPADGYTF.

This chain connects TRBV11-2 to TRBJ1-1; no firm D call. The CDR3 consists of 14 residues. Germline V gene data show CDR1 as SGHAT and CDR2 as FQNNGV. The V end was cut by 3 bases, the J end by 1 base, with 9 bases between. CDR3 amino acids: CASSFGLKNTEAFF. CDR3 sequence (DNA): TGTGCCAGCAGCTTCGGCCTGAAGAACACTGAAGCTTTCTTT. Together with reference TRBV11-2 and TRBJ1-1, the CDR3 gives the full variable domain: EAGVAQSPRYKIIEKRQSVAFWCNPISGHATLYWYQQILGQGPKLLIQFQNNGVVDDSQLPKDRFSAERLKGVDSTLKIQPAKLEDSAVYLCASSFGLKNTEAFFGQGTRLTVV.

The chain employs TRBV6-5 and TRBJ1-1, with D maybe TRBD1 (5 bases). V gave up 8 bases and J gave up 11 bases, with 15 bases separating them. Per the germline V gene, CDR1 is MNHEY and CDR2 is SVGAGI. This CDR3 is built from 11 residues. The CDR3 nucleotides are TGTGCCAGCCACCGGGGCCCATGGGCTTTCTTT. It is translated as CASHRGPWAFF.

DNA for the CDR3: TGTGCCAGCAAGCTTGGACAGTTAGCCAATCAGCCCCAGCATTTT. It translates to CASKLGQLANQPQHF. The chain couples TRBV2 to TRBJ1-5; tentative D call: TRBD1 (6 bases). The germline V and J ends were trimmed by 7 bases and 3 bases, with 16 bases remaining between them. Germline lookup yields CDR1 SNHLY and CDR2 FYNNEI. The CDR3 is 15 amino acids.

This rearrangement joins TRBV7-2 to TRBJ2-7, with TRBD2 as a possible D gene (7 bases). The CDR3 consists of 22 residues. CDR1 and CDR2 (germline): SGHTA, FQGNSA. Trimming removed 0 bases from V and 3 bases from J, with 33 bases in between. CDR3 region: CASSLAGHRRLAREGIFYEQYF. The DNA for the CDR3 is TGTGCCAGCAGCTTAGCGGGACATCGTAGACTAGCTAGGGAGGGCATCTTCTACGAGCAGTACTTC.

The chain couples TRBV10-3 to TRBJ1-5; the D is unclear. V was clipped by 0 bases and J by 1 base, with 10 bases between them. Germline lookup yields CDR1 ENHRY and CDR2 SYGVKD. The length of the CDR3 is 16 residues. CDR3 sequence (DNA): TGTGCCATCAGTGAGTCTTCGGGAACGAGCAATCAGCCCCAGCATTTT. Amino acids: CAISESSGTSNQPQHF.

CDR3 residues: CASSFLAGSSYEQYF. The CDR3 coding sequence is TGTGCCAGCAGTTTCTTAGCGGGTAGCTCCTACGAGCAGTACTTC. The chain combines TRBV27 with TRBJ2-7; 7 nucleotides line up with TRBD2. The CDR3 consists of 15 residues. Trimming at V came to 3 bases and at J to 0 bases, leaving 5 bases not matched to a gene. Germline V gene sequence: CDR1 MNHEY, CDR2 SMNVEV (reference sequence).

In DNA, the CDR3 is TGTGCTAGTGGTTTGGTAGAGCTACAGGGGGCGACCGGGGAGCTGTTTTTT. Protein sequence: CASGLVELQGATGELFF. The V gene is TRBV12-5, the J gene TRBJ2-2; 9 bases map to TRBD1. The trim removed 0 bases at V and 5 bases at J, leaving 7 bases unmatched. Germline CDR1 reads LGHNT; CDR2 reads FRNRAP. This CDR3 has 17 amino acids.

This chain links TRBV7-6 with TRBJ2-2; D is unclear. Germline V lookup: CDR1 SGHVS, CDR2 FNYEAQ. The V end was cut by 5 bases, the J end by 5 bases, with 12 bases between. The CDR3 loop spans 14 amino acids. CDR3 nucleotide sequence: TGTGCCAGCAGCCAACTACAGAGGACCGGGGAGCTGTTTTTT. Translation: CASSQLQRTGELFF.